These T cell receptor beta chains were read from a single sample in a study of tumor and adjacent non-tumor tissue in lung cancer. TCRdb re-analysed the multiplex PCR reads in MiXCR, keeping a single row per CDR3 protein. Of some 84,000 distinct CDR3 sequences listed, about 66% were seen once; the top ten hold roughly 15%. Sequenced input: lung tumor tissue. The receptors were sampled from a man between 65 and 85 years old with non-small cell lung cancer. The CDR3 runs from the conserved cysteine through the conserved F or W. The D gene is left open where the match is weak. Clone size is stated in some rows and not others, as once, few, many or a class when expanded.

>-|-|TRBV11-2|TRBJ2-1
CASSLVPRAIPSF
TGTGCCAGCAGCTTAGTCCCACGGGCCATTCCGTCCTTC
>-|-|TRBV28|TRBJ1-2
CASSFKGYGYTF
TGTGCCAGCAGTTTCAAGGGCTATGGCTACACCTTC
>-|-|TRBV6-5|TRBJ2-3
CANKGTGTQYF
TGTGCCAACAAGGGCACAGGTACACAGTATTTT
>-|-|TRBV5-1|TRBJ2-3
CARGRAGTDTQYF
TGCGCCAGGGGCCGGGCAGGCACAGATACACAGTATTTT
>-|once|TRBV6-5|TRBJ2-2
CTSSPGWVSSTGELFF
TGTACCAGCAGCCCGGGTTGGGTATCGAGTACCGGGGAGCTGTTTTTT
>-|-|TRBV7-9|TRBJ2-1
CASSLYKGDNEQFF
TGTGCCAGCAGCTTGTACAAGGGGGACAATGAGCAGTTCTTC
>TRBD2|medium-sized|TRBV4-1|TRBJ2-2
CASSLQREAYTGELFF
TGCGCCAGCAGCCTCCAGCGGGAGGCCTACACCGGGGAGCTGTTTTTT
>-|many|TRBV5-6|TRBJ2-1
CASSLGPRSYNEQFF
TGTGCCAGCAGTCTTGGACCACGCTCCTACAATGAGCAGTTCTTC
>TRBD2|many|TRBV28|TRBJ2-5
CASSLFGGGTQYF
TGTGCCAGCAGTTTATTCGGGGGGGGGACCCAGTACTTC
>TRBD2|few|TRBV5-1|TRBJ2-7
CASSPRRELGQYF
TGCGCCAGCAGCCCGAGGCGGGAGTTGGGGCAGTACTTC
>TRBD1|many|TRBV4-1|TRBJ1-6
CASSQDLQGANNSPLHF
TGCGCCAGCAGCCAAGATCTACAGGGGGCGAATAATTCACCCCTCCACTTT
>TRBD2|-|TRBV4-2|TRBJ2-2
CVSSQKEAGRSGELFF
TGTGTCAGCAGCCAAAAGGAAGCGGGACGATCCGGGGAGCTGTTTTTC
>-|medium-sized|TRBV4-1|TRBJ1-5
CASSQEQTSLRQPQHF
TGCGCCAGCAGCCAAGAACAGACGTCCCTTCGTCAGCCCCAGCATTTT
>TRBD2|-|TRBV11-3|TRBJ2-1
CTSSLLAGVNNEWFF
TGTACCAGCAGCCTTCTAGCGGGGGTTAACAATGAGTGGTTCTTC
>-|-|TRBV11-2|TRBJ1-4
CASTGHGMASGEKLFF
TGTGCCAGCACCGGACATGGGATGGCATCCGGTGAAAAACTGTTTTTT
>-|few|TRBV20-1|TRBJ1-2
CSARRQELIRYTF
TGCAGTGCTAGGCGACAGGAATTAATCCGCTACACCTTC
>TRBD1|-|TRBV10-3|TRBJ2-7
CTISKDRASSYEQYF
TGTACCATCAGCAAAGACAGGGCCTCGTCCTACGAGCAGTACTTC
>TRBD1|-|TRBV7-9|TRBJ1-1
CASSRTGSNTEAFF
TGTGCCAGCAGCCGGACAGGTTCGAACACTGAAGCTTTCTTT
>-|many|TRBV7-9|TRBJ2-2
CASSLAGDGTNTGELFF
TGTGCCAGCAGCTTAGCGGGTGACGGGACGAACACCGGGGAGCTGTTTTTT
>TRBD1|few|TRBV24-1|TRBJ2-1
CATSDFGTGGSNEQFF
TGTGCCACCAGTGATTTTGGGACAGGGGGCTCAAATGAGCAGTTCTTC
>-|-|TRBV10-2|TRBJ2-4
CASSEDYLAKNIKYF
TGCGCCAGCAGTGAGGATTACCTAGCCAAAAACATTAAGTACTTC
>TRBD1|once|TRBV30|TRBJ1-1
CACNPRQGSKGNTEAFF
TGTGCCTGCAACCCTCGACAGGGGAGTAAGGGGAACACTGAAGCTTTCTTT
>TRBD2|-|TRBV6-1|TRBJ2-4
CASSPGLAGAKNIQYF
TGTGCCAGCAGTCCGGGACTAGCGGGAGCCAAAAACATTCAGTACTTC
>-|-|TRBV7-9|TRBJ2-1
CASNYYRDRRSGVANNEQFF
TGTGCCAGCAACTACTACAGGGATCGGAGGTCTGGCGTCGCCAACAATGAGCAGTTCTTC
>TRBD2|many|TRBV11-2|TRBJ2-1
CASSLLRLAGGGEQFF
TGTGCCAGCAGCCTCCTTAGACTAGCGGGAGGGGGGGAGCAGTTCTTC
>-|-|TRBV11-2|TRBJ2-5
CASSLLPIRETLYF
TGTGCCAGCAGCTTATTACCGATCCGAGAGACCCTGTACTTC
>-|-|TRBV11-2|TRBJ1-5
CASSLVCRQGSNQPQHF
TGTGCCAGCAGCTTAGTCTGTAGGCAAGGGAGCAATCAGCCCCAGCATTTT
>-|-|TRBV11-3|TRBJ2-7
CARSLEDWTEQYF
TGTGCCCGCAGCTTGGAGGACTGGACGGAACAGTACTTC
>-|-|TRBV11-2|TRBJ2-2
CASSRRPEQDHTGELFF
TGTGCCAGCAGCCGGAGACCGGAACAAGACCACACAGGGGAGCTGTTTTTT
>TRBD2|few|TRBV28|TRBJ2-1
CASSLWPSSTSGSCNEQFF
TGTGCCAGCAGTTTATGGCCCTCCTCTACTAGCGGATCCTGTAATGAGCAGTTCTTC
>TRBD2|-|TRBV11-2|TRBJ2-7
CANSLGVGLAGGPYERYF
TGTGCTAACAGCTTAGGGGTGGGACTAGCGGGGGGTCCATACGAGCGGTACTTC
>-|-|TRBV10-1|TRBJ2-2
CASSRDTGNTGELFF
TGCGCCAGCAGTCGGGACACGGGGAACACCGGGGAGCTGTTTTTT
>-|-|TRBV4-1|TRBJ2-7
CASSQDRGWRMAGSYVQYF
TGTGCCAGCAGCCAAGACCGTGGATGGCGAATGGCGGGATCCTACGTGCAGTACTTC
>TRBD1|many|TRBV6-1|TRBJ2-7
CASSERPRGGLAYEQYF
TGTGCCAGCAGTGAAAGGCCGAGAGGGGGCCTTGCCTACGAGCAGTACTTC
>-|few|TRBV29-1|TRBJ1-5
CSVEGTGLGSENQLQHF
TGCAGCGTTGAAGGAACAGGGCTGGGCTCTGAAAATCAGCTCCAGCATTTT
>TRBD1|few|TRBV28|TRBJ2-5
CASSFRDRVETQYF
TGTGCCAGCAGTTTCCGGGACAGGGTGGAGACCCAGTACTTC
>TRBD1|many|TRBV6-5|TRBJ1-2
CASSTGQGRRVYTF
TGTGCCAGCAGCACCGGACAGGGGCGACGTGTGTACACCTTC
>TRBD2|few|TRBV2|TRBJ2-1
CASSGTMSGLAGVTEQFF
TGTGCCAGCAGTGGTACCATGTCGGGACTAGCGGGAGTTACTGAGCAGTTCTTC
>-|-|TRBV7-8|TRBJ1-1
CASSNFRGRAEAFF
TGTGCCAGCAGCAACTTCCGGGGGAGGGCTGAAGCTTTCTTT
>TRBD2|-|TRBV4-1|TRBJ2-3
CVSSQGLAGDKHYF
TGCGTCAGCAGCCAAGGCCTAGCGGGAGATAAGCACTATTTT
>TRBD2|-|TRBV19|TRBJ2-1
CASSWGGRDNEQFF
TGTGCCAGTAGTTGGGGGGGACGTGACAATGAGCAGTTCTTC
>-|few|TRBV20-1|TRBJ2-1
CNARIYEQFF
TGCAATGCCCGGATCTATGAGCAGTTCTTC
>-|-|TRBV11-1|TRBJ2-1
CASWEQLSSYNEQFF
TGTGCCAGCTGGGAACAGCTTAGCTCCTACAATGAACAGTTCTTC
>TRBD1|-|TRBV2|TRBJ1-4
CASSGDRTGVF
TGTGCCAGCAGTGGGGACAGGACGGGGGTTTTT
>-|-|TRBV12-3/TRBV12-4|TRBJ2-3
CVSSFLQGGNQPQYF
TGTGTCAGCAGTTTTTTACAGGGAGGAAATCAGCCCCAGTATTTT
>-|many|TRBV4-2|TRBJ2-5
CASSQDRQGGETQYF
TGTGCCAGCAGCCAAGATCGACAGGGAGGCGAGACCCAGTACTTC
>-|-|TRBV11-2|TRBJ2-3
CASSLEASLTDTQNF
TGTGCTAGCAGCTTAGAAGCATCCCTCACAGATACGCAGAATTTT
>-|few|TRBV20-1|TRBJ2-7
CSASEGEDSPYEQYF
TGCAGTGCTAGTGAGGGGGAGGACAGCCCCTACGAGCAGTACTTC
>TRBD2|many|TRBV5-1|TRBJ2-1
CASSLGLAHNEQFF
TGCGCCAGCAGCCTGGGACTAGCTCACAATGAGCAGTTCTTC
>-|-|TRBV30|TRBJ1-1
CAWTGAAYTEAFF
TGTGCCTGGACCGGGGCTGCCTATACTGAAGCTTTCTTT
>-|-|TRBV11-1|TRBJ1-1
CASSCARGSLTEAFF
TGTGCCAGCAGCTGTGCGAGGGGCTCACTCACTGAAGCTTTCTTT